These T cell receptor beta chains were read from a single sample in a study of OX40 agonist ivuxolimab in advanced cancers. Profiling relied on immunoSEQ multiplex PCR, and the TCRdb table lists in-frame clones only, not all of them. The table records around 76,000 clones, around 80% of them present only once. The sequencing here drew on CD4+ or CD8+ T cells sorted from blood, taken in a trial of the OX40 agonist ivuxolimab. The source of these receptors is an adult with an advanced solid tumor such as melanoma, head and neck, liver or kidney cancer. Each CDR3 is given with its conserved first and last residue. A D gene is named only where the DNA matches it firmly. Some rows mark clone size as missing; the rest say once, few, many or name a class of expanded clone.

v_call	clone_size	d_call	j_call	cdr3_aa	cdr3_nt
TRBV18	.	.	TRBJ2-3	CASSPAGRQRYTDTQYF	TGTGCCAGCTCACCCGCGGGGAGACAGAGATACACAGATACGCAGTATTTT
TRBV13	.	TRBD2	TRBJ2-7	CASRPRLAGAYEQYF	TGTGCCAGCAGACCCCGACTAGCGGGGGCTTACGAGCAGTACTTC
TRBV7-2	once	TRBD2	TRBJ2-3	CASSPEGRGGTDTQYF	TGTGCCAGCAGCCCAGAAGGGCGGGGGGGCACAGATACGCAGTATTTT
TRBV5-4	.	.	TRBJ1-4	CASSLGSEKLFF	TGTGCCAGCAGCTTGGGTTCTGAAAAACTGTTTTTT
TRBV5-6	.	.	TRBJ2-2	CASSLRGAAGELFF	TGTGCCAGCAGCTTGAGGGGGGCAGCCGGGGAGCTGTTTTTT
TRBV7-8	.	TRBD2	TRBJ2-7	CASNSLGLGLEVDEQYF	TGTGCCAGCAACTCCTTAGGACTGGGACTAGAAGTTGACGAGCAGTACTTC
TRBV25-1	.	.	TRBJ1-4	CASSAPFEKLFF	TGTGCCAGCAGTGCCCCATTTGAAAAACTGTTTTTT
TRBV6-5	.	TRBD2	TRBJ2-3	CASSSRGGSTDTQYF	TGTGCCAGCAGCTCCCGCGGGGGGTCCACGGATACGCAGTATTTT
TRBV19	.	.	TRBJ1-3	CASSIGGSGNTIYF	TGTGCCAGTAGTATCGGGGGCTCTGGAAACACCATATATTTT
TRBV4-3	.	.	TRBJ2-3	CASSPQLPRDTQYF	TGCGCCAGCAGCCCCCAACTTCCCAGGGATACGCAGTATTTT
TRBV19	.	.	TRBJ2-7	CASSWRDTRDEQYF	TGTGCCAGTAGTTGGCGGGATACCAGGGACGAGCAGTACTTC
TRBV6-5	.	.	TRBJ2-7	CASRAPRLPYEQYF	TGTGCCAGCAGAGCCCCGAGACTCCCTTACGAGCAGTACTTC
TRBV7-8	.	TRBD1	TRBJ2-2	CASSGTGHTGELFF	TGTGCCAGCAGCGGGACAGGGCACACCGGGGAGCTGTTTTTT